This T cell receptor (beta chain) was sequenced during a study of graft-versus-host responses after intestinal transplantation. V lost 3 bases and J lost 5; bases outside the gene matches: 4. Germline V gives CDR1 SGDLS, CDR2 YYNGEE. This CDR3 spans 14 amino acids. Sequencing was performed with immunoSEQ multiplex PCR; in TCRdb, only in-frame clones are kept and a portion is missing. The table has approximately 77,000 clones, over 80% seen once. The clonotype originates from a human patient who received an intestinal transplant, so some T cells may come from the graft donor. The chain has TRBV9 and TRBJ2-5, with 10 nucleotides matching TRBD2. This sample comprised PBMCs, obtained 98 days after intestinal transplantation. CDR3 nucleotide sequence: TGTGCCAGCAGCGCTAGCGGGGGCTGGGAGACCCAGTACTTC. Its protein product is CASSASGGWETQYF.